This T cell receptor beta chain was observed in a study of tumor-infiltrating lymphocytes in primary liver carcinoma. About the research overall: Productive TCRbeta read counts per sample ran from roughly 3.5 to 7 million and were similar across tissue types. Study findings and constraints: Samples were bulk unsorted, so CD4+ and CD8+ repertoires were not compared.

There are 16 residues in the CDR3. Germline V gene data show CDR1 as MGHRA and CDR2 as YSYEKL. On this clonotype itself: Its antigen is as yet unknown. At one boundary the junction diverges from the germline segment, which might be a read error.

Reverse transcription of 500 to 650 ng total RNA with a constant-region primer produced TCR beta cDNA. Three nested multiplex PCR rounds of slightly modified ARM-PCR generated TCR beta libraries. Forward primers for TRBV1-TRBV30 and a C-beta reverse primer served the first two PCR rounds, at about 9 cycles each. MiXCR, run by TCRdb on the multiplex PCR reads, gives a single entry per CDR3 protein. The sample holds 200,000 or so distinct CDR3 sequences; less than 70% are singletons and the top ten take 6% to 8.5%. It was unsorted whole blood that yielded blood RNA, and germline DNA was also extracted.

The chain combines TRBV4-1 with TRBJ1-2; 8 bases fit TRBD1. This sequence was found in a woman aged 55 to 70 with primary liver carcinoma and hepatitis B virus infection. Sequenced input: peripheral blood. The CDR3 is CDSSQVPGQGNYGYTF. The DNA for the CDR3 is TGCGACAGCAGCCAGGTCCCTGGACAGGGCAACTATGGCTACACCTTC.